This T cell receptor beta chain is from a study of CD8 T cells in Susac syndrome. Looked up from germline, CDR1 is SQVTM and CDR2 is ANQGSEA. V dropped 7 bases and J dropped 5 bases, with 15 bases sitting between them. CDR3 length: 12 amino acids. The RNA, roughly 0.45 to 1 ug, was put through reverse transcription using random hexamers. From the immunoSEQ multiplex PCR reads, TCRdb called clonotypes with MiXCR, one entry per CDR3 protein. This repertoire shows 130,000 or so distinct CDR3 sequences, approximately 89% found once; its top ten account for around 0.24%. Sequencing was done on a sample of CD8+ T cells from PBMCs. This chain uses TRBV29-1 with TRBJ2-7, with a weak D call TRBD1 (5 bases). The receptor comes from a human donor with multiple sclerosis. The CDR3 DNA reads as TGCAGCGCTCAGGGTATCATCGACGAGCAGTACTTC. This translates into CSAQGIIDEQYF.